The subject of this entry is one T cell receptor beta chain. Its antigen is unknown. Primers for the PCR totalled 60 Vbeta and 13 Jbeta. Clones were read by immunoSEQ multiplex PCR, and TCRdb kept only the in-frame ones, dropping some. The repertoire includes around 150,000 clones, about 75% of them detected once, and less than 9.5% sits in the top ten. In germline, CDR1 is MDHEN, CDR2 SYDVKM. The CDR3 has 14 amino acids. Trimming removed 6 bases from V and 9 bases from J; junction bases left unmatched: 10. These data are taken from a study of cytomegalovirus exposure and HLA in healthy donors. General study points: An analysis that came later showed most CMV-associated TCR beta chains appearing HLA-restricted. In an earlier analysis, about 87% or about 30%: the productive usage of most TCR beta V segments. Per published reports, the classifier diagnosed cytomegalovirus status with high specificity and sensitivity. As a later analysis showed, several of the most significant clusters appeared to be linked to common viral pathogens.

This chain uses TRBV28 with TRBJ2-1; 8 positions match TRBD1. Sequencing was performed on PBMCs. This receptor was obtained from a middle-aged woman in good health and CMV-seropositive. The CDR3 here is CASRRTGSKGEQFF. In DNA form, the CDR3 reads TGTGCCAGCAGAAGGACAGGGAGCAAGGGTGAGCAGTTCTTC.